The clone carrying this T cell receptor beta chain was observed many times. Arm-PCR of CDR3 regions and iRepertoire HTBI primers were the basis on which TCR beta libraries were built. TCRdb passed the multiplex PCR reads through MiXCR, listing each CDR3 protein once. The table has approximately 400,000 distinct CDR3 sequences, roughly 25% seen once. Germline V CDR1 and CDR2: MDHEN, SYDVKM. The CDR3 has 15 amino acids. V was clipped by 7 bases and J by 5 bases, with 20 bases between them. This record comes from a study of regulatory T cells in long-lasting Graves disease. Time point indicated: persistent/refractory GD, antithyroid drugs over 5 years with positive TRAb. After RNA was extracted from PBMCs, the TCR library was made from it. An endocrinology department located in Xi'an, China, was where the patients came from.

This chain connects TRBV28 to TRBJ1-1; D remains unclear. This sample comprised peripheral blood mononuclear cells (PBMCs), obtained when the disease was refractory, from a patient treated with antithyroid drugs. The receptor was derived from a woman in her thirties or forties with Graves disease. In DNA form, the CDR3 reads TGTGCCAGCATTTCGCGGAGGGCCAGGCCTACTGAAGCTTTCTTT. Its protein is CASISRRARPTEAFF. The full variable domain, in which reference TRBV28 and TRBJ1-1 provide the parts outside the CDR3, is DVKVTQSSRYLVKRTGEKVFLECVQDMDHENMFWYRQDPGLGLRLIYFSYDVKMKEKGDIPEGYSVSREKKERFSLILESASTNQTSMYLCASISRRARPTEAFFGQGTRLTVV.